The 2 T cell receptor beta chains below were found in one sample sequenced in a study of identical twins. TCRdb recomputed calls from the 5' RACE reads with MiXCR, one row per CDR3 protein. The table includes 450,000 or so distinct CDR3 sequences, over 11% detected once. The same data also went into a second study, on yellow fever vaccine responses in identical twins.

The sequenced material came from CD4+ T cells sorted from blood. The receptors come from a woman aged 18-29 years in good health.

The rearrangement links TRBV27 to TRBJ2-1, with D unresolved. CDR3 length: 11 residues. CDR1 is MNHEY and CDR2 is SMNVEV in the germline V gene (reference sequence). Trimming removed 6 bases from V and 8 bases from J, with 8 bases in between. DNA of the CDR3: TGTGCCAGCAGACAGCAACATGAGCAGTTCTTC. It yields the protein CASRQQHEQFF.

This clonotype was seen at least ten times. The CDR3 DNA is TGTGCCACGTCCCGAACCACAAGTTTCTCCTACGAGCAGTACTTC. Protein product: CATSRTTSFSYEQYF. This chain links TRBV15 with TRBJ2-7; no clear D. Germline V gene lookup returns CDR1 LNHNV and CDR2 YYDKDF (reference sequence). V was trimmed by 9 bases and J by 0 bases, leaving 18 bases between them. The CDR3 loop spans 15 amino acids.